The present T cell receptor beta chain was sequenced within a study of glioma-infiltrating T cells. The iRepertoire nested amplicon-rescue multiplex PCR amplified TCR alpha and beta CDR3s from RNA. For one-step reverse transcription and amplification, 100-400 ng of tissue mRNA or PBMC total RNA was used. Each CDR3 protein gets one entry after TCRdb re-called the multiplex PCR reads with MiXCR. The data show around 170,000 distinct CDR3 sequences, around 40% seen once. This CDR3 spans 13 amino acids. V lost 5 bases and J lost 3; bases outside the gene matches: 4. Germline V gene lookup returns CDR1 MDHEN and CDR2 SYDVKM. This clonotype was seen repeatedly, ten times or more. What it binds is unknown. Findings and limits, study-wide: Above-expected tissue-blood divergence occurred in all gliomas, most in low-grade ones. Only very few CDR3 sequences appeared in both tissue and blood.

Sequenced: glioma tissue, nonneoplastic brain tissue, or PBMCs (not recorded which). The chain joins TRBV28 to TRBJ2-7; 7 nucleotides line up with TRBD2. The receptor was derived from a human donor with low-grade glioma or glioblastoma, undergoing nonglioma brain surgery, or in good health (not recorded which). The CDR3 protein is CASSTPGGYEQYF. Written as DNA, the CDR3 is TGTGCCAGCAGTACCCCGGGGGGCTACGAGCAGTACTTC.